The 21 T cell receptor beta chains given below trace back to one sample, sequenced in a study of T cells in Graves' hyperthyroidism and ophthalmopathy. TCR beta CDR3 region amplification was performed from RNA transcripts. The TCR CDR3 first-round RT-PCR relied on the HTBI primer set. TCRdb fed the multiplex PCR reads into MiXCR, producing one record per CDR3 protein. The sample gives a few hundred thousand distinct CDR3 sequences, around a quarter of which show up once; around four fifths is in the top ten. Sequencing was done on a sample of blood. These receptors were obtained from a man aged 50 or older with Graves' hyperthyroidism.

This clonotype was seen a few times. The chain has TRBV27 and TRBJ2-5; 7 bases fit TRBD1. The CDR3 length is 17 residues. V shed 6 bases and J 1 base; nucleotides not matched to a gene: 14. The germline CDR1 and CDR2 sequences are MNHEY and SMNVEV (reference sequence). In DNA, the CDR3 is TGTGCCAGCAGCCGTGACAGGGTTGTCGATTCCCAAGAGACCCAGTACTTC. This sequence encodes CASSRDRVVDSQETQYF.

This clonotype was found many times. The chain uses TRBV28 and TRBJ2-5; TRBD2 matches at 7 bases. V gave up 9 bases and J gave up 10 bases; unmatched junction bases: 14. The CDR3 is made up of 13 amino acids. Germline V gives CDR1 MDHEN, CDR2 SYDVKM. CDR3 protein: CASIGGETRVQYF. DNA of the CDR3: TGTGCCAGTATTGGGGGGGAAACGAGGGTCCAGTACTTC.

This sequence joins TRBV5-1 and TRBJ2-1, with 9 nucleotides matching TRBD2. V lost 1 base to trimming and J lost 0 bases; unmatched junction nucleotides: 17. The CDR3 length is 21 residues. CDR1 SGHRS and CDR2 YFSETQ come from the germline V gene. The CDR3: CASSLLYSEEVAGVSYNEQFF. CDR3 bases: TGCGCCAGCAGCTTGTTATATTCTGAGGAGGTAGCGGGAGTCTCCTACAATGAGCAGTTCTTC.

The table lists this clonotype with a few counts. The chain links TRBV11-2 to TRBJ2-2; 7 nucleotides line up with TRBD2. V trimming: 3 bases; J trimming: 4 bases; junction bases outside the gene matches: 5. CDR1 and CDR2 from the germline V gene are SGHAT and FQNNGV. The CDR3 has 15 residues. For the CDR3, the DNA is TGTGCCAGCAGCTTGACGGGAGGTCCCACCGGGGAGCTGTTTTTT. It specifies CASSLTGGPTGELFF.

This clonotype came up a few times. CDR3 in amino acids: CASSLWREGEKLFF. The CDR3 region has the DNA TGTGCCAGCAGTTTATGGCGGGAAGGTGAAAAACTGTTTTTT. This chain uses TRBV27 with TRBJ1-4; unclear D gene. This CDR3 region has 14 residues. CDR1 and CDR2 from the germline V gene are MNHEY and SMNVEV (reference sequence). Trimming shortened V by 1 base and J by 7 bases, and 10 bases separated the two germline ends.

V gene TRBV5-5 combines with J gene TRBJ2-1; either TRBD1 or TRBD2 may fit D (5 bases each). CDR1 is SGHKS and CDR2 is YYEKEE in the germline V gene (reference sequence). The length of the CDR3 is 12 residues. V lost 2 bases and J 15 bases, leaving 15 bases between the germline ends. CDR3 nucleotides: TGTGCCAGCAGCTTTCTTTCGGGGCTAGCGTTCTTC. Translating gives CASSFLSGLAFF.

The chain uses TRBV11-3 and TRBJ1-4, with TRBD1 identical over 9 bases. The CDR3 runs to 15 residues. Per germline, CDR1 SGHNT and CDR2 YENEEA. Unmatched junction bases numbered 7, after V lost 3 bases and J lost 8 bases. CDR3 sequence reads: CASSFTGGAGEKLFF. The CDR3 DNA sequence: TGTGCCAGCAGCTTCACAGGGGGCGCCGGGGAAAAACTGTTTTTT.

V gene TRBV4-2 combines with J gene TRBJ2-7; D may be TRBD2 (6 bases). Trimming removed 0 bases at V and 3 bases at J, with 18 bases between. This CDR3 spans 17 amino acids. In germline, CDR1 is LGHNA, CDR2 YNFKEQ. The CDR3 DNA is TGTGCCAGCAGCCAAGATCGTAGCGTGCGGCGGGGCTACGAGCAGTACTTC. Its translation is CASSQDRSVRRGYEQYF.

This clonotype was counted ten times or more. The rearrangement joins TRBV28 to TRBJ2-7; 13 bases map to TRBD2. Trimming cost V 7 bases and J 6 bases; bases outside gene matches: 9. CDR1 and CDR2 (germline): MDHEN, SYDVKM. The length of the CDR3 is 15 residues. CDR3 in DNA: TGTGCCAGCACCCTAGGACTAGCGGGAGCAGGCGAGCAGTACTTC. Protein: CASTLGLAGAGEQYF.

This chain connects TRBV4-2 to TRBJ2-3, with D perhaps matching TRBD2 (6 bases). Germline CDR1 and CDR2: LGHNA and YNFKEQ. Trimming took 0 bases from V and 0 from J, leaving 13 bases between them. The CDR3 length is 17 residues. The CDR3 region is CASSQDDPGVSTDTQYF. The CDR3, as DNA: TGTGCCAGCAGCCAAGATGACCCGGGGGTTAGCACAGATACGCAGTATTTT.

There are many counts of this clonotype. The chain couples TRBV2 to TRBJ1-3, with D tentatively TRBD1 (5 bases). Germline-derived CDR1 and CDR2 are SNHLY and FYNNEI. V was trimmed by 4 bases and J by 14 bases, leaving 15 bases between them. The CDR3 is 12 amino acids. CDR3 in amino acids: CASSAGTTALYF. CDR3 coding DNA: TGTGCCAGCAGTGCCGGGACTACGGCCCTATATTTT.

The chain has TRBV14 and TRBJ2-1; D is ambiguous. The germline V gene encodes CDR1 SGHDN and CDR2 FVKESK. The CDR3 contains 12 residues. Between the trimmed V and J ends, which lost 6 bases and 6 bases, there was a span of 9 bases. The CDR3 region is CASSHIRNEQFF. CDR3 in DNA: TGTGCCAGCAGTCATATCCGCAATGAGCAGTTCTTC.

This clonotype was seen a few times. This chain's CDR3 is CASSQNEKLFF. The CDR3 DNA sequence: TGTGCCAGCAGCCAAAATGAAAAACTGTTTTTT. The chain employs TRBV28 and TRBJ1-4, with D unresolved. The CDR3 runs to 11 residues. Germline V gives CDR1 MDHEN, CDR2 SYDVKM. V was trimmed by 6 bases and J by 5 bases, leaving 4 bases between them.

This clonotype was seen a single time. The chain uses TRBV29-1 and TRBJ1-2; no clear D gene. Trimming took off 2 bases at V and 4 bases at J, with 8 bases between the two ends. The germline V gene has CDR1 SQVTM and CDR2 ANQGSEA. The CDR3 is 12 amino acids. This CDR3 reads CSVEIQSYGYTF. The CDR3 region has the DNA TGCAGCGTTGAAATACAGTCCTATGGCTACACCTTC.

The V and J genes are TRBV6-2 or TRBV6-3 and TRBJ2-5; TRBD2 is a possible D gene (5 bases). Germline CDR1 MNHEY, CDR2 SVGEGT. The CDR3 contains 15 residues. Between the trimmed V and J ends, which lost 4 bases and 0 bases, there was a span of 12 bases. The CDR3 loop is CASSSRGSYQETQYF. Written as DNA, the CDR3 is TGTGCCAGCAGTTCCCGGGGATCCTACCAAGAGACCCAGTACTTC.

The chain has TRBV19 and TRBJ2-4; D is tentatively TRBD1 or TRBD2 (5 bases each). This CDR3 has 13 amino acids. The germline gives CDR1 LNHDA, CDR2 SQIVND (reference sequence). Between the trimmed V and J ends, which lost 4 bases and 8 bases, there was a span of 12 bases. Here the CDR3 DNA reads TGTGCCAGTAGTAAAACTAGGGGAGACATTCAGTACTTC. Amino acid sequence: CASSKTRGDIQYF.

The sample holds a few counts of this clonotype. Relative to the germline gene, one junction end is altered; a read error may explain this. This chain connects TRBV2 to TRBJ2-7, with TRBD2 as a possible D gene (5 bases). The CDR3 length is 11 residues. In germline, CDR1 is SNHLY, CDR2 FYNNEI. CDR3 DNA: TGTGCCAGCAGGACTGGGATCGACTATAACTTC. Translated: CASRTGIDYNF.

This clonotype has ten or more counts. The rearrangement links TRBV2 to TRBJ2-5, with 10 bases that match TRBD1. V gave up 8 bases and J gave up 5 bases; unmatched junction bases: 5. CDR1 and CDR2 (germline): SNHLY, FYNNEI. This CDR3 has 13 amino acids. CDR3 nucleotide sequence: TGTGCCAGCGGGGACAGGGGAAAGGAGACCCAGTACTTC. It encodes CASGDRGKETQYF.

This clonotype was seen repeatedly, ten times or more. This sequence joins TRBV6-2 or TRBV6-3 and TRBJ2-1; D call uncertain. With 7 bases removed from V and 8 bases from J, the gap between germline ends came to 21 bases. This CDR3 comprises 15 residues. Germline assignment: CDR1 MNHEY and CDR2 SVGEGT. The CDR3 DNA reads as TGTGCCAGCACCAACCCGACGGGCCGAGGTCATGAGCAGTTCTTC. It encodes CASTNPTGRGHEQFF.

The chain recombines TRBV19 with TRBJ2-2; D possibly corresponds to TRBD1 (6 bases). V gave up 5 bases and J gave up 2 bases, with 12 bases separating them. Germline V gene lookup returns CDR1 LNHDA and CDR2 SQIVND (reference sequence). This CDR3 has 15 residues. CDR3 protein: CASSAGTHNTGELFF. CDR3 nucleotide sequence: TGTGCCAGTAGTGCCGGGACACATAACACCGGGGAGCTGTTTTTT.

In this sample, this clonotype turned up a few times. This rearrangement joins TRBV13 to TRBJ2-7; 8 bases are shared with TRBD1. V was pared by 0 bases and J by 2 bases, with 3 bases of the junction left unmatched. CDR3 size: 15 residues. Germline V CDR1 and CDR2: PRHDT, FYEKMQ (reference sequence). DNA of the CDR3: TGTGCCAGCAGCTTAGGTGGGACAGGTACCTACGAGCAGTACTTC. Its protein is CASSLGGTGTYEQYF.